This T cell receptor beta chain was captured by sequencing in a study of CD8 T cells in ankylosing spondylitis (dated by TCRdb to about 2017). A note on the overall study: T cell receptor beta repertoires were profiled in healthy donors and ankylosing spondylitis patients so that disease-linked TCR variants could be found. Samples of peripheral blood were taken, and for ankylosing spondylitis patients, synovial fluid was collected as well. The whole study cohort included 108 healthy donors and roughly 24 ankylosing spondylitis patients.

Study-wide conclusions, independent of this receptor: The disease-linked clones were reported as significantly enriched in matched synovial fluid samples from ankylosing spondylitis patients. Some motif variants were previously reported in synovial fluid and blood of reactive arthritis patients, suggesting common disease-initiation mechanisms. The disease-linked clones showed a CD8+ phenotype and occurred at relatively low frequencies in peripheral blood. A TCR beta motif made up of 7 to 9 highly homologous amino acid variants appeared to be characteristic of blood from ankylosing spondylitis patients.

Sequencing instrument: Illumina HiSeq 2500. Quantitative 5'-RACE with molecular barcodes was the method used to prepare the TCR beta libraries. The authors' pipeline ran thus. Disease-linked TCR variants were identified with a new computational method built on a probabilistic model of VDJ rearrangement. Using fastp at Q25 and MiXCR, TCRdb reprocessed the public reads and kept productive beta chains. Each CDR3 protein appears once, grouped with its most common genes and DNA. None of the V and J calls come from the authors' own analysis; TCRdb made them. For this sample there are under 850,000 distinct CDR3 sequences; around 17% appear just once. Under 20% of the sample is held by the ten biggest clonotypes. Regarding this clonotype: The target of this receptor is not known. Base qualities are not recorded, but no much larger clone differs from it by a single base.

Taken from cysteine to phenylalanine, the CDR3 has 14 residues. The DNA shown is the 42-base CDR3, in frame from base 1. Trimming leaves V shorter by 5 bases and J shorter by 4 bases, with the junction holding 6 bases beyond the gene matches. The germline V gene (reference sequence) yields SEHNR for CDR1 and FQNEAQ for CDR2. This TCR derives from a male donor with ankylosing spondylitis. Sequenced input: blood, either unsorted or a sorted T cell fraction (not recorded which). The rearrangement combines TRBV7-9 with TRBJ2-3; 7 central nucleotides agree with TRBD2. The CDR3 region has the sequence CASSATGRADTQYF. The sequence in DNA is TGTGCCAGCAGCGCCACGGGGAGGGCAGATACGCAGTATTTT.